This TCR beta chain was identified in a study of T-cell memory formation after mild COVID-19 (TCRdb year 2021). About the investigation overall: TCR sequence clusters from the two donors were largely donor specific. Longitudinal TCRalpha and TCRbeta repertoire sequencing tracked T-cell clones expanding and contracting after mild COVID-19 in a couple of donors. Two young, previously healthy adult volunteers, one female and one male, were included in the cohort. General study outcomes and caveats: Balanced CD4/CD8 phenotypes were observed for clones contracting from day 15 to 85, whereas a bias towards CD4+ was observed for a second wave of clones expanding from day 15 to 37. The second-wave clones that peaked on day 37 were not confirmed to be SARS-CoV-2 specific. Some responding clones were detected in pre-infection memory, which suggested that pre-existing cross-reactive memory T cells had joined the SARS-CoV-2 response. The study covered only two mild cases, and larger cohorts including severe cases with pre-infection samples were considered necessary. Contracting CD4+ clones turned up mainly in the CM and EM memory subsets, whereas EMRA was where CD8+ clones were enriched.

Ficoll-Paque density gradient centrifugation was used to isolate PBMCs. The run used an Illumina NovaSeq 6000. Using 5'RACE with constant-segment primers, TCRalpha and TCRbeta cDNA libraries were constructed, with sample barcodes and unique molecular identifiers added in the process. Trizol reagent was used to extract RNA from every sample. Libraries were amplified in two PCR steps, with a second sample barcode and Illumina TruSeq adapters added in the second step. Sequencing of the libraries was done on an Illumina NovaSeq, producing 2 x 150 bp paired-end reads. Under the source paper's analysis protocol: The reads were demultiplexed and collapsed into UMI-guided consensus sequences using migec v1.2.7. Using mixcr v2.1.11, UMI consensuses were aligned to TRA and TRB V and J templates and then assembled into clonotypes. Clonotypes were classified as expanded or contracted when called significant by both edgeR and NoisET, with noise models trained on biological replicates. edgeR calls used a false discovery rate-adjusted p below 0.01 and a log2 fold-change threshold of 1. As an exploratory analysis of dynamics, PCA with hierarchical clustering was applied to max-normalized trajectories of the 1000 most abundant clonotypes. Each responding clone was given a CD4 or CD8 phenotype based on the CD4+ and CD8+ repertoires, which had been sequenced separately. TCRdb redid the processing of the public reads, applying fastp at Q25 and MiXCR, and retained in-frame beta chains. Rows with one shared CDR3 protein collapse into an entry with the most common genes and DNA. The V and J calls were determined by TCRdb, not by the authors. The sample table holds about 120,000 distinct CDR3 sequences, of which 22% were seen once. Jointly, the top ten make up approximately 41% of the sample.

According to the germline V gene (reference sequence), CDR1 reads SGHKS and CDR2 reads YYEKEE. V lost 2 bases and J lost 3 bases; the stretch between them is 15 bases long. The CDR3 starts with the cysteine, ends with the phenylalanine, and has 15 residues. Only the CDR3 DNA is retained, 45 bases long and in frame from the first base. About this clonotype itself: Its antigen is still unknown. Base qualities are not provided; no much larger clone lies one nucleotide away.

The sequenced material came from PBMCs or a T cell subset sorted from them (not recorded which). This chain joins TRBV5-5 to TRBJ2-7; TRBD1 is a weak D gene call, 5 bases matching. The receptor's source is a man aged 18 to 35 who had mild COVID-19 (a few samples of this study predate the infection). The sample titles of this study are shuffled in the database, so cell type and time point are left out; the donor was told from shared clones. The base sequence is TGTGCCAGCAGCTTATCTCAGGGTTTCTTCTACGAGCAGTACTTC. Translation gives CASSLSQGFFYEQYF.